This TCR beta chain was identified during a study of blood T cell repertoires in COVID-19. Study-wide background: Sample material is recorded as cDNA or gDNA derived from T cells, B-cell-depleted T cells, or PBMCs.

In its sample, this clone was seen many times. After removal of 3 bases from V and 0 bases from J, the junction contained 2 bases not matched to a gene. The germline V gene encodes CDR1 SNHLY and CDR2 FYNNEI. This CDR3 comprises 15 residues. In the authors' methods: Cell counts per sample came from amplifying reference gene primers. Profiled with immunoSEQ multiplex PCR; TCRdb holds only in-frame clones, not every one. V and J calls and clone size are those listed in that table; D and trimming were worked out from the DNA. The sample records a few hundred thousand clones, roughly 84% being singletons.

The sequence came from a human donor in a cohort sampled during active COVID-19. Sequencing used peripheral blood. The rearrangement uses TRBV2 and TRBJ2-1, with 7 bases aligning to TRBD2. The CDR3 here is CASSERGNSYNEQFF. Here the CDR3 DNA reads TGTGCCAGCAGTGAGCGGGGGAACTCCTACAATGAGCAGTTCTTC.